Detailed here is one T cell receptor (beta chain). Its matching antigen is unknown. These data come from a study of beta chain features in type 1 diabetes. Overall study: No patient-donor differences in age, gender, total cells or subset yield.

Overall study results and limits: Cells that show high TCR expression could be over-represented by cDNA sequencing. Moderately but significantly shorter TCRB CDR3s were found in Type 1 diabetes patients in all four CD4+ subsets. Fewer junction insertions and more nucleotide deletions appeared in type 1 diabetes patients. In comparison with healthy donors, patients had naive, central memory and Treg TCRB repertoires that appeared more similar.

Reverse transcription of all isolated RNA meant that expressed TCRB transcripts were sequenced. The data were produced by immunoSEQ multiplex PCR, yet TCRdb's version contains in-frame clones alone and is incomplete. This sample has around 340,000 clones, with 7% to 10% found just once. Sequenced sample: central memory CD4+ T cells from blood. This clonotype originated in a man aged 30 to 39 with type 1 diabetes.

The CDR3 loop reads CASSYLVGGRDNEQFF. The CDR3 DNA reads as TGTGCCAGCAGTTACCTTGTGGGGGGCCGGGACAATGAGCAGTTCTTC. The chain is built from TRBV6-5 and TRBJ2-1; D tentatively reads TRBD1 or TRBD2 (6 bases each). The CDR3 loop spans 16 amino acids. Germline values: CDR1 MNHEY, CDR2 SVGAGI. V shed 2 bases and J shed 5 bases, with 16 bases lying between them.